Below are 20 T cell receptor beta chains sequenced from a single sample in a study of T cell responses to AZD1222 COVID-19 vaccine. Measured with immunoSEQ multiplex PCR; TCRdb has only the in-frame clones, and not every one. This sample yields 100,000 to 130,000 clones, of which approximately 89% are seen a single time; 3% to 3.5% belongs to the top ten. The sequences come from peripheral blood, collected on day 0 of MenACWY control vaccination. The receptor source for this set is an adult in good health.

CDR3 sequence (DNA): TGTGCCAGCAGCTCGGGACAGACGAACACCGGGGAGCTGTTTTTT. It codes for CASSSGQTNTGELFF. This sequence joins TRBV5-4 and TRBJ2-2; 7 bases are a match to TRBD1. The ends lost 3 bases at V and 0 bases at J; junction bases unmatched: 2. Per germline, CDR1 SGHNT and CDR2 YYREEE (reference sequence). This CDR3 has 15 residues.

V is TRBV19 and J is TRBJ1-6; D remains ambiguous. The germline V gene has CDR1 LNHDA and CDR2 SQIVND (reference sequence). V lost 3 bases and J 0 bases, leaving 9 bases between the germline ends. The CDR3 extends over 16 amino acids. The CDR3 sequence is CASSIGRSSYNSPLHF. The CDR3 region has the DNA TGTGCCAGTAGTATCGGTCGGAGCTCCTATAATTCACCCCTCCACTTT.

This clone was observed once. The rearrangement joins TRBV6-2 or TRBV6-3 to TRBJ2-2; 10 bases line up with TRBD2. Germline V gene sequence: CDR1 MNHEY, CDR2 SVGEGT. Trimming took 2 bases from V and 4 from J; bases not matched to a gene: 7. This CDR3 contains 17 residues. Here the CDR3 reads CASSYLQSGGATGELFF. In nucleotides, the CDR3 is TGTGCCAGCAGTTACCTCCAGAGCGGGGGGGCCACCGGGGAGCTGTTTTTT.

This rearrangement joins TRBV5-1 to TRBJ1-3; D gene uncertain. Germline CDR1 and CDR2: SGHRS and YFSETQ. The CDR3 consists of 16 residues. The V and J ends lost 3 bases and 0 bases respectively, with 13 bases between them. The CDR3 region has the DNA TGCGCCAGCAGCTGGACGACTGCAAGCTCTGGAAACACCATATATTTT. The encoded protein is CASSWTTASSGNTIYF.

The rearrangement uses TRBV5-1 and TRBJ2-7; a weak D match, TRBD2 (5 bases). This CDR3 region has 15 residues. Trimming stripped 4 bases from V and 4 bases from J, with 18 bases between. CDR1 and CDR2 (germline): SGHRS, YFSETQ. This CDR3 is CASSPLPGSEYEQYF. In nucleotides, the CDR3 is TGCGCCAGCAGCCCCCTCCCGGGGTCGGAGTACGAGCAGTACTTC.

This CDR3 reads CASTESSNQPQHF. Here the CDR3 DNA reads TGTGCCAGCACCGAGTCGAGCAATCAGCCCCAGCATTTT. This sequence joins TRBV6-5 and TRBJ1-5, with D uncertain. The CDR3 consists of 13 residues. CDR1 and CDR2 from the germline V gene are MNHEY and SVGAGI. With 7 bases removed from V and 1 base from J, the gap between germline ends came to 8 bases.

This chain connects TRBV27 to TRBJ2-6; perhaps TRBD2 as D (6 bases). Germline V lookup: CDR1 MNHEY, CDR2 SMNVEV (reference sequence). V lost 6 bases, J lost 2 bases, and 14 bases lay in between. The CDR3 length is 16 residues. The CDR3 region is CASRRDPTPGANVLTF. CDR3 nucleotide sequence: TGTGCCAGCAGGCGGGACCCAACACCTGGGGCCAACGTCCTGACTTTC.

To note about this clone: Within the sample, other DNA sequences also encode this same CDR3. The J gene is TRBJ1-1, the V gene TRBV7-2; D might be TRBD1 (5 bases). In germline, CDR1 is SGHTA, CDR2 FQGNSA. The V gene lost 1 base and the J gene lost 3 bases, with 15 bases spanning the gap. This CDR3 region has 16 residues. The CDR3 loop is CASSLGHRRYYTEAFF. As DNA, the CDR3 is TGTGCCAGCAGCTTAGGCCACAGGCGGTATTACACTGAAGCTTTCTTT.

The V and J genes are TRBV28 and TRBJ1-5, with D hard to call. Deletions cut 3 bases from V and 0 bases from J, with 9 bases between. This CDR3 is 15 amino acids long. The germline gives CDR1 MDHEN, CDR2 SYDVKM. In DNA, the CDR3 is TGTGCCAGCAGTTTCACGGGATATAGCAATCAGCCCCAGCATTTT. As protein: CASSFTGYSNQPQHF.

The chain combines TRBV19 with TRBJ1-5; D might be TRBD1 (6 bases). Trimming left V 5 bases short and J 6 bases short, with 20 bases between. Germline values: CDR1 LNHDA, CDR2 SQIVND (reference sequence). This CDR3 is 16 amino acids long. The CDR3 region is CASSDPGGGGGQPQHF. As DNA, the CDR3 is TGTGCCAGTAGTGACCCGGGAGGAGGGGGAGGTCAGCCCCAGCATTTT.

The J gene is TRBJ1-1, the V gene TRBV20-1; D not certain. Trimming left V 4 bases short and J 7 bases short, with 1 base between. Germline assignment: CDR1 DFQATT and CDR2 SNEGSKA (reference sequence). This CDR3 spans 8 amino acids. CDR3 sequence: CSANEAFF. CDR3 sequence (DNA): TGCAGTGCTAATGAAGCTTTCTTT.

This chain uses TRBV28 with TRBJ2-7, with D possibly matching TRBD1 (5 bases). Looked up from germline, CDR1 is MDHEN and CDR2 is SYDVKM. Trimming cost V 3 bases and J 6 bases, with 9 bases left between them. This CDR3 is 12 amino acids long. The CDR3 sequence is CASSFTRAEQYF. In nucleotides, the CDR3 is TGTGCCAGCAGTTTCACCAGGGCCGAGCAGTACTTC.

The CDR3 protein is CASSRTGDFYGYTF. The DNA for the CDR3 is TGTGCCAGCTCACGGACAGGAGACTTCTATGGCTACACCTTC. This chain connects TRBV18 to TRBJ1-2, with 7 bases that match TRBD1. CDR3 size: 14 residues. In germline, CDR1 is KGHSH, CDR2 LQKENI. V gave up 4 bases and J gave up 4 bases; unmatched junction bases: 6. The full variable domain, in which reference TRBV18 and TRBJ1-2 provide the parts outside the CDR3, is NAGVMQNPRHLVRRRGQEARLRCSPMKGHSHVYWYRQLPEEGLKFMVYLQKENIIDESGMPKERFSAEFPKEGPSILRIQQVVRGDSAAYFCASSRTGDFYGYTFGSGTRLTVV.

The V gene is TRBV5-1, the J gene TRBJ2-2, with 8 positions matching TRBD2. The CDR3 is 17 residues long. From germline, CDR1 is SGHRS and CDR2 YFSETQ. With 4 bases clipped from V and 4 bases from J, the junction kept 12 bases outside the gene matches. CDR3 region: CASSQIQLTSATGELFF. The CDR3 bases are TGCGCCAGCAGCCAAATACAATTGACTAGCGCCACCGGGGAGCTGTTTTTT.

The chain combines TRBV23-1 with TRBJ1-1; D might be TRBD1 (5 bases). TRBV23-1 is labeled an ORF, and its function is uncertain. CDR3 size: 16 residues. Trimming stripped 3 bases from V and 1 base from J, with 15 bases between. CDR3 sequence: CASSHTGQTRNTEAFF. CDR3 nucleotide sequence: TGCGCCAGCAGTCATACAGGTCAAACTAGGAACACTGAAGCTTTCTTT.

The DNA of the CDR3 is TGCGCCAGCAGCTTTTCCGAGACAGGGGTCACCGGGGAGCTGTTTTTT. This sequence encodes CASSFSETGVTGELFF. The chain has TRBV4-1 and TRBJ2-2; 8 bases align to TRBD1. There are 16 residues in the CDR3. The germline V gene encodes CDR1 MGHRA and CDR2 YSYEKL. Trimming removed 5 bases from V and 4 bases from J; junction bases left unmatched: 9.

The gene calls are TRBV3-1 (or the pseudogene TRBV3-2) and TRBJ2-1, with 8 bases lining up with TRBD2. The CDR3 is made up of 22 amino acids. Trimming took 0 bases from V and 4 from J; bases not matched to a gene: 23. The germline gives CDR1 LGHDT, CDR2 YNNKEL (reference sequence). The CDR3 here is CASSQDLGHPGLGRGSYNEQFF. CDR3 nucleotides: TGTGCCAGCAGCCAAGATCTAGGACATCCGGGACTAGGTAGAGGGAGTTACAATGAGCAGTTCTTC.

The genes are TRBV7-2 and TRBJ1-6, with D possibly TRBD1 on 6 matching bases. Trimming shortened V by 0 bases and J by 7 bases, and 10 bases separated the two germline ends. CDR1 is SGHTA and CDR2 is FQGNSA in the germline V gene. CDR3 length equals 15 residues. For the CDR3, the DNA is TGTGCCAGCAGCTTAGCCCCAGGGGCAAATTCACCCCTCCACTTT. Protein product: CASSLAPGANSPLHF.

The chain recombines TRBV7-8 with TRBJ2-2; perhaps D is TRBD1 or TRBD2 (7 bases each). CDR1 is SGHVS and CDR2 is FQNEAQ in the germline V gene. The V end was cut by 2 bases, the J end by 1 base, with 14 bases between. The CDR3 is 17 residues long. CDR3 protein: CASSLRPGGENTGELFF. The CDR3 DNA reads as TGTGCCAGCAGCTTACGACCAGGGGGGGAGAACACCGGGGAGCTGTTTTTT.

The chain employs TRBV11-2 and TRBJ2-1; possibly TRBD2 for D (7 bases). Per the germline V gene, CDR1 is SGHAT and CDR2 is FQNNGV. The V end lost 5 bases, the J end lost 8 bases, and 25 bases lay between the germline ends. The CDR3 is 17 amino acids. The CDR3 DNA sequence: TGTGCCAGCAGCCCTTCCGGAGGAGGGGGGGCCGGCGATGAGCAGTTCTTC. Its translation is CASSPSGGGGAGDEQFF.